The T cell receptor beta chain under discussion was sequenced for a study of identifying expanded T cells in peripheral blood (dated by TCRdb to the late 2010s). Broadly, across the study: Separate aliquots of the same genomic DNA pool were sequenced to produce technical replicates, and four replicates were compared in pairs. Broader findings and caveats from the paper: The binomial model flagged roughly 1.3 differentially abundant clones between technical replicates but around 15 over two weeks and about 19 over roughly 4 weeks. Across all healthy-donor time intervals, the beta-binomial model significantly cut both the number of clones called differentially abundant and the false-positive rate. For all healthy donors, the variance in clone template counts between two-week samples rose significantly as total template count increased. The authors expected that over much longer intervals, such as months to years, biological variance in healthy repertoires might increase even further.

No immune events such as infections were documented for the healthy donors during the collection period. To calibrate time-dependent variance in a beta-binomial model of T-cell clone differential abundance, blood repertoires from healthy donors were used as a training cohort. There were some ten healthy donors in the training cohort, of whom 3 were female and 7 were male. The donors were between roughly 29 and 70 years old, with an average age of roughly 40 years. Whole blood, obtained from a commercial supplier, was collected from each healthy donor at three time points spaced two weeks apart. Genomic DNA was extracted from unsorted whole blood for immunosequencing. TCRbeta CDR3 regions were profiled by bias-controlled multiplex PCR amplification of genomic DNA with the immunoSEQ Assay. In the source study's methods: The absolute abundance of each unique TCRbeta CDR3 region was quantified after sequences were collapsed and filtered. Differential abundance was assessed using a binomial (Fisher-equivalent) model and a beta-binomial model in which time-dependent variance fitted from healthy donors was added. Clones with fewer than 5 combined templates were removed, and differential abundance was called for clones with a Benjamini-Hochberg FDR below 0.01. The form v = (b*log(k)+a)^2 was used to model beta-binomial variance as a function of total template count across the two samples. The table was pulled from immuneACCESS by TCRdb, which kept in-frame rearrangements only. Such tables lose some clones; where checked, under half of the loss comes from unresolved V genes, and the rest has no known cause. The V and J calls and the clone size are those of that table, but D and trimming were determined from the DNA. Within this sample are roughly 61,000 clones, with roughly 87% of them counted one time only. About 3.7% of the sample goes to the ten largest clones.

Points on this clone: What antigen it recognizes has not been identified. No per-base quality is available; no much larger clone lies one base away.

V and J lose 4 bases and 4 bases, and a span of 18 bases separates them. From the cysteine up to the phenylalanine, the CDR3 has a length of 16 residues. Only the CDR3 region is kept as DNA, spanning 48 bases read in frame from base 1. CDR1 and CDR2, per the germline V gene, are SGHTA and FQGNSA. Recombination linked TRBV7-2 to TRBJ2-3, and possibly TRBD1, on 8 matching bases. This receptor was identified in a person aged 18 to 70 in good health. Sequenced input: blood. The DNA sequence reads TGTGCCAGCAGCTCCACAGGGGGGGGCCGCGCAGATACGCAGTATTTT. Translation gives CASSSTGGGRADTQYF.